The present T cell receptor beta chain was sequenced within a study of response to subunit inactivated influenza vaccine. TCRdb fed the RT-PCR reads into MiXCR, producing one record per CDR3 protein. The sample yields roughly 160,000 distinct CDR3 sequences, about 10% seen once. This CDR3 comprises 15 residues. Germline-derived CDR1 and CDR2 are MNHEY and SMNVEV (reference sequence). Between the trimmed V and J ends, which lost 5 bases and 6 bases, there was a span of 18 bases. With respect to this clonotype: Its cognate antigen is unknown.

Findings of the study overall: T cells newly recruited by each seasonal influenza vaccination are few, the authors suggested.

Sequenced material: CD8+ T cells sorted from PBMCs, taken around 25 months after vaccination. This receptor was identified in a man between 50 and 69 years old who received an inactivated influenza vaccine. This chain links TRBV27 with TRBJ2-3, with a possible D match to TRBD2 (6 bases). The CDR3 sequence: CASSPYFASADTQYF. The CDR3 nucleotides are TGTGCCAGCAGTCCCTATTTTGCTAGCGCGGATACGCAGTATTTT.